Presented here are 27 T cell receptor beta chains from one specimen sequenced in a study of blood T cells in healthy people across ages. Together with a sample-barcoded 5' primer, a J-beta primer mix was included in a second PCR lasting about 6 to 12 cycles. TCRdb reprocessed the 5' RACE reads with MiXCR, giving one entry per CDR3 protein. The repertoire has 1,500,000 or so distinct CDR3 sequences, 59% of them found once; the top ten carry about 6.7%. Sequencing input: blood. The origin of the receptors is a man aged 18 to 30 in good health.

V is TRBV4-2 and J is TRBJ2-1; 11 bases line up with TRBD2. The CDR3 runs 16 residues. V gave up 4 bases and J gave up 7 bases; unmatched junction bases: 9. From germline, CDR1 is LGHNA and CDR2 YNFKEQ. CDR3 in DNA: TGTGCCAGCAGCCGCCCGACTAGCGGGGAGGGGAATGAGCAGTTCTTC. It is translated as CASSRPTSGEGNEQFF.

The chain carries TRBV6-6 and TRBJ2-2, with no clear D. Germline lookup yields CDR1 MNHNY and CDR2 SVGAGI (reference sequence). The V end was cut by 6 bases, the J end by 3 bases, with 17 bases between. This CDR3 contains 16 residues. The CDR3 DNA follows: TGTGCCAGCAGACGTGAGGTACAACGCCACACCGGGGAGCTGTTTTTT. Encoded protein: CASRREVQRHTGELFF.

This clonotype was seen only a few times. This chain connects TRBV29-1 to TRBJ1-5, with D possibly matching TRBD1 (5 bases). Trimming took off 4 bases at V and 3 bases at J, with 10 bases between the two ends. The CDR3 has 13 amino acids. The germline gives CDR1 SQVTM, CDR2 ANQGSEA. The CDR3 DNA sequence: TGCAGCGTTGTTGAGGGGATCAATCAGCCCCAGCATTTT. The encoded protein is CSVVEGINQPQHF.

The chain has TRBV12-3 or TRBV12-4 and TRBJ2-4, with D possibly called TRBD1 or TRBD2 (6 bases each). V shed 3 bases and J shed 3 bases, with 15 bases lying between them. The CDR3 runs to 16 residues. CDR3 nucleotide sequence: TGTGCCAGCAGTTTTTTCGGAGAGGGGGGCAAAAACATTCAGTACTTC. As protein: CASSFFGEGGKNIQYF.

This clonotype was found a few times. The J gene is TRBJ2-4, the V gene TRBV5-1; D perhaps matches TRBD1 (5 bases). Germline V gene lookup returns CDR1 SGHRS and CDR2 YFSETQ. V was trimmed by 1 base and J by 6 bases, leaving 14 bases between them. The length of the CDR3 is 15 residues. CDR3 protein: CASSLLPGPRNIQYF. As DNA, the CDR3 is TGCGCCAGCAGCTTGTTGCCAGGGCCGCGAAACATTCAGTACTTC.

This clonotype showed up just a few times. V gene TRBV12-3 or TRBV12-4 combines with J gene TRBJ2-1; D not resolved. This CDR3 spans 13 amino acids. V lost 2 bases and J lost 7, with 9 bases in between. CDR3 DNA: TGTGCCAGCAGTTTAAGCGTTCTTAATGAGCAGTTCTTC. As protein: CASSLSVLNEQFF.

The rearrangement links TRBV29-1 to TRBJ2-7; D ambiguous. CDR3 length equals 13 residues. V dropped 4 bases and J dropped 0 bases, with 10 bases sitting between them. The germline gives CDR1 SQVTM, CDR2 ANQGSEA. CDR3: CSVAPESSYEQYF. CDR3 coding DNA: TGCAGCGTTGCCCCAGAGAGCTCCTACGAGCAGTACTTC.

V usage is TRBV9 and J usage is TRBJ2-5; 12 bases line up with TRBD2. This CDR3 is built from 18 residues. From germline, CDR1 is SGDLS and CDR2 YYNGEE. J gave up 3 bases and V 0 bases, and 9 bases lay outside the gene matches. The chain's CDR3 is CASSVDAGLAGLEETQYF. For the CDR3, the DNA is TGTGCCAGCAGCGTAGATGCGGGACTAGCGGGCCTGGAAGAGACCCAGTACTTC.

This clonotype was seen a handful of times. CDR3 DNA: TGTGCCACCAGCAACTCCCTGGATACGCAGTATTTT. Translating it yields CATSNSLDTQYF. The chain combines TRBV15 with TRBJ2-3; D unclear. V lost 4 bases to trimming and J lost 6 bases, with 8 bases between them. The CDR3 consists of 12 residues. The germline V gene encodes CDR1 LNHNV and CDR2 YYDKDF (reference sequence).

V is TRBV3-1 and J is TRBJ2-1; TRBD1 aligns across 7 bases. V was clipped by 0 bases and J by 14 bases; unmatched bases: 13. CDR1 and CDR2 (germline): LGHDT, YNNKEL (reference sequence). The CDR3 contains 15 residues. CDR3 nucleotide sequence: TGTGCCAGCAGCCAAGATCAAGTTTTGGACAGGCTAAAGTTCTTC. This sequence encodes CASSQDQVLDRLKFF.

The rearrangement joins TRBV2 to TRBJ1-2; TRBD1 agrees at 8 bases. The CDR3 spans 14 residues. V dropped 4 bases and J dropped 3; count of bases not matched to a gene: 4. CDR1 and CDR2 (germline): SNHLY, FYNNEI. Here the CDR3 reads CASSVGQAHYGYTF. The CDR3 DNA reads TGTGCCAGCAGTGTGGGACAGGCTCACTATGGCTACACCTTC.

This chain links TRBV6-1 with TRBJ1-1, with a weak D call TRBD1 (5 bases). V was trimmed by 7 bases and J by 11 bases, leaving 17 bases between them. Germline V CDR1 and CDR2: MNHNS, SASEGT. The CDR3 contains 12 residues. CDR3 in amino acids: CASMAGGFVAFF. The CDR3 DNA reads TGTGCCAGCATGGCGGGGGGGTTCGTGGCTTTCTTT.

The CDR3 spells CASTDDRDTEAFF. The DNA for the CDR3 is TGTGCCAGCACTGACGACAGAGACACTGAAGCTTTCTTT. The chain combines TRBV6-1 with TRBJ1-1; weak D call: TRBD1 (5 bases). Germline CDR1 MNHNS, CDR2 SASEGT. There are 13 residues in the CDR3. Trimming cost V 7 bases and J 3 bases, with 12 bases left between them.

This rearrangement joins TRBV20-1 to TRBJ2-5, with D unclear. V dropped 3 bases and J dropped 2 bases, with 7 bases sitting between them. The CDR3 has 12 amino acids. Germline CDR1 and CDR2: DFQATT and SNEGSKA (reference sequence). Here the CDR3 DNA reads TGCAGTGCTAGTCACAGACAAGAGACCCAGTACTTC. This encodes CSASHRQETQYF.

Only a few counts were recorded for this clonotype. In nucleotides, the CDR3 is TGCAGCGCTGGGTCAGCCTTTAAGGGAGATACGCAGTATTTT. As protein: CSAGSAFKGDTQYF. V is TRBV29-1 and J is TRBJ2-3; D is undetermined. This CDR3 contains 14 residues. Germline V gene lookup returns CDR1 SQVTM and CDR2 ANQGSEA. Trimming removed 7 bases from V and 5 bases from J, with 19 bases in between.

The chain joins TRBV3-1 to TRBJ1-2; D call uncertain. The CDR3 runs to 16 residues. Trimming stripped 0 bases from V and 0 bases from J, with 11 bases between. Germline assignment: CDR1 LGHDT and CDR2 YNNKEL (reference sequence). The CDR3 bases are TGTGCCAGCAGCCAAGATATCTTTGGGACTAACTATGGCTACACCTTC. Its protein product is CASSQDIFGTNYGYTF. Supplemented by reference TRBV3-1 and TRBJ1-2, the full variable domain reads DTAVSQTPKYLVTQMGNDKSIKCEQNLGHDTMYWYKQDSKKFLKIMFSYNNKELIINETVPNRFSPKSPDKAHLNLHINSLELGDSAVYFCASSQDIFGTNYGYTFGSGTRLTVV.

J is TRBJ1-2 and V is TRBV28; D is perhaps TRBD1 (5 bases). V lost 2 bases and J lost 5, with 12 bases in between. The CDR3 has 14 residues. Germline V gene sequence: CDR1 MDHEN, CDR2 SYDVKM. CDR3 in DNA: TGTGCCAGCAGTTTACCCGGCAGGGTATATGGCTACACCTTC. This sequence encodes CASSLPGRVYGYTF.

This chain joins TRBV7-9 and TRBJ2-7; 8 bases agree with TRBD1. From germline, CDR1 is SEHNR and CDR2 FQNEAQ (reference sequence). The CDR3 loop spans 15 amino acids. The ends lost 4 bases at V and 2 bases at J; junction bases unmatched: 7. As DNA, the CDR3 is TGTGCCAGCAGCTCGGGACAGGACATTACCTACGAGCAGTACTTC. Amino acid sequence: CASSSGQDITYEQYF. The full variable domain, in which reference TRBV7-9 and TRBJ2-7 provide the parts outside the CDR3, is DTGVSQNPRHKITKRGQNVTFRCDPISEHNRLYWYRQTLGQGPEFLTYFQNEAQLEKSRLLSDRFSAERPKGSFSTLEIQRTEQGDSAMYLCASSSGQDITYEQYFGPGTRLTVT.

The gene calls are TRBV7-9 and TRBJ2-7, with 8 bases lining up with TRBD1. The CDR3 extends over 15 amino acids. Trimming cost V 1 base and J 5 bases; bases outside gene matches: 7. Germline V lookup: CDR1 SEHNR, CDR2 FQNEAQ (reference sequence). The CDR3: CASSLVQDRADEQYF. In nucleotides, the CDR3 is TGTGCCAGCAGCTTAGTCCAGGACAGGGCCGACGAGCAGTACTTC. Full variable domain (missing parts from reference TRBV7-9 and TRBJ2-7): DTGVSQNPRHKITKRGQNVTFRCDPISEHNRLYWYRQTLGQGPEFLTYFQNEAQLEKSRLLSDRFSAERPKGSFSTLEIQRTEQGDSAMYLCASSLVQDRADEQYFGPGTRLTVT.

The chain links TRBV10-3 to TRBJ1-5, with a weak D call TRBD1 (5 bases). The V end was cut by 3 bases, the J end by 3 bases, with 15 bases between. This CDR3 is built from 16 residues. Germline values: CDR1 ENHRY, CDR2 SYGVKD. The CDR3 sequence: CAISDEGTRPNQPQHF. CDR3 sequence (DNA): TGTGCCATCAGTGATGAGGGGACCCGCCCCAATCAGCCCCAGCATTTT.

The table lists this clonotype with a few counts. This rearrangement joins TRBV10-3 to TRBJ2-7, with D tentatively TRBD2 (5 bases). Germline lookup yields CDR1 ENHRY and CDR2 SYGVKD. V was trimmed by 8 bases and J by 4 bases, leaving 9 bases between them. This CDR3 has 11 amino acids. Here the CDR3 DNA reads TGTGCCATCTGGACGGGGTACGAGCAGTACTTC. It translates to CAIWTGYEQYF.

This chain connects TRBV4-2 to TRBJ1-2, with D hard to call. The CDR3 consists of 15 residues. V was pared by 0 bases and J by 7 bases, with 15 bases between. The V gene's germline CDR1 is LGHNA and CDR2 YNFKEQ. This chain's CDR3 is CASSQDWEGSSGYTF. The DNA for the CDR3 is TGTGCCAGCAGCCAAGATTGGGAGGGATCGAGTGGCTACACCTTC.

This sequence joins TRBV2 and TRBJ2-7; 11 positions agree with TRBD1. CDR1 SNHLY and CDR2 FYNNEI come from the germline V gene. The CDR3 has 14 residues. Trimming cost V 10 bases and J 2 bases; bases outside gene matches: 7. CDR3 loop: CANPRDRGTYEQYF. The CDR3 DNA is TGTGCCAACCCAAGGGACAGGGGGACCTACGAGCAGTACTTC.

The chain has TRBV27 and TRBJ2-5; D is uncertain. Germline V lookup: CDR1 MNHEY, CDR2 SMNVEV (reference sequence). CDR3 length equals 13 residues. V was shortened by 4 bases and J by 5 bases, with 11 bases between the two germline ends. The DNA for the CDR3 is TGTGCCAGCAGTTGGAGACTTCTGGAGACCCAGTACTTC. It translates to CASSWRLLETQYF.

The chain joins TRBV4-1 to TRBJ2-1; TRBD2 is a possible D gene (5 bases). Germline lookup yields CDR1 MGHRA and CDR2 YSYEKL. The CDR3 extends over 15 amino acids. V was pared by 1 base and J by 0 bases, with 7 bases between. CDR3 protein: CASSQARVSYNEQFF. The CDR3 bases are TGCGCCAGCAGCCAAGCGAGGGTCTCCTACAATGAGCAGTTCTTC.

This chain links TRBV7-8 with TRBJ2-7; a possible D gene is TRBD1 (6 bases). This CDR3 spans 16 amino acids. Deletions cut 5 bases from V and 0 bases from J, with 17 bases between. Per the germline V gene, CDR1 is SGHVS and CDR2 is FQNEAQ. The DNA of the CDR3 is TGTGCCAGCAGCGCATATACAGGGACCTCCTCCTACGAGCAGTACTTC. Protein: CASSAYTGTSSYEQYF.

The rearrangement uses TRBV21-1 and TRBJ1-6; TRBD1 is the table's D call, not checked against the DNA. TRBV21-1 is assigned pseudogene status. The CDR3 totals 15 residues. In DNA form, the CDR3 reads TGTGCCAGCAGCCGACGACAGGGTAATAATTCACCCCTCCACTTT. Amino acid sequence: CASSRRQGNNSPLHF.